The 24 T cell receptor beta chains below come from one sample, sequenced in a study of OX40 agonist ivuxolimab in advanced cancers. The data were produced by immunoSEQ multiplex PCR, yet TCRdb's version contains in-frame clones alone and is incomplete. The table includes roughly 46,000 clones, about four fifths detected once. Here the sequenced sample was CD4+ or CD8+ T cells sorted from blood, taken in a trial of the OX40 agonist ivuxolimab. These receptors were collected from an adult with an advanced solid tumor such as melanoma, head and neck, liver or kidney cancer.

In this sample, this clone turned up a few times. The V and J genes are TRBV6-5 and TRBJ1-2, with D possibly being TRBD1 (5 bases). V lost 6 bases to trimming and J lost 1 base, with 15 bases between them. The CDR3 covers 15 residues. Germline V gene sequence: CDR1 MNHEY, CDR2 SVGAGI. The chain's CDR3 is CASSPQGSGNYGYTF. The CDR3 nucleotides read TGTGCCAGCAGCCCCCAGGGAAGTGGTAACTATGGCTACACCTTC.

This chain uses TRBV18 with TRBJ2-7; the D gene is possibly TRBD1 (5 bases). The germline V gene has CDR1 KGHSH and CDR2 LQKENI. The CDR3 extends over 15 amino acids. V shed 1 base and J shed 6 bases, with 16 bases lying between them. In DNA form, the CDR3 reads TGTGCCAGCTCACCACAGACAGAGACGGTTTCCGAGCAGTACTTC. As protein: CASSPQTETVSEQYF.

DNA for the CDR3: TGCGCCAGCAGGCCTACAGCAAAGCCAGGGCCAACTAATGAAAAACTGTTTTTT. It codes for CASRPTAKPGPTNEKLFF. The V gene is TRBV4-1, the J gene TRBJ1-4; perhaps TRBD1 as D (5 bases). V was shortened by 6 bases and J by 0 bases, with 20 bases between the two germline ends. The CDR3 length is 18 residues. The germline V gene has CDR1 MGHRA and CDR2 YSYEKL.

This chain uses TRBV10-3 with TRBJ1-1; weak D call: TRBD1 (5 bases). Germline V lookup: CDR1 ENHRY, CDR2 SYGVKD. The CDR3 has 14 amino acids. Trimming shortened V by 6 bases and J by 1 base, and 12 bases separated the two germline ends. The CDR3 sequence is CAIRETATNTEAFF. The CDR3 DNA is TGTGCCATCAGGGAGACAGCTACGAACACTGAAGCTTTCTTT.

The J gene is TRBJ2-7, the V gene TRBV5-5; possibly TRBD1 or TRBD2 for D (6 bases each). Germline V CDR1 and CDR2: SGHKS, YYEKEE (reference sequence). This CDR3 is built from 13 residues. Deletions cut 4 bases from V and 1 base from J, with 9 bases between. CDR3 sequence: CASSKGGSYEQYF. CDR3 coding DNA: TGTGCCAGCAGCAAGGGGGGATCCTACGAGCAGTACTTC.

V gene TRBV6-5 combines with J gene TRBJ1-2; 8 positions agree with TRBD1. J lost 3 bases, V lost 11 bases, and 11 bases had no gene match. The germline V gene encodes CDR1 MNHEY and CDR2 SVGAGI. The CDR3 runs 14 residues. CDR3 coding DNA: TGTGCCTCCTCAGGGGACAGGCGACACTATGGCTACACCTTC. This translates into CASSGDRRHYGYTF.

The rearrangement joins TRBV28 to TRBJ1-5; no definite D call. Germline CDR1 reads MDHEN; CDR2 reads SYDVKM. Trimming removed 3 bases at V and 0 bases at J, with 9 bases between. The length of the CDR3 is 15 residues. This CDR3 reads CASSFLQGSNQPQHF. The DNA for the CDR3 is TGTGCCAGCAGTTTTCTGCAAGGTAGCAATCAGCCCCAGCATTTT.

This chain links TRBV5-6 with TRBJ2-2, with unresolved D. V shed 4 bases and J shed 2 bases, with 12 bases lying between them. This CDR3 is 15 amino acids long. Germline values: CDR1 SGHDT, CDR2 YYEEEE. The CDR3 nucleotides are TGTGCCAGCAGCCCAGCATTTGGCAACACCGGGGAGCTGTTTTTT. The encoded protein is CASSPAFGNTGELFF. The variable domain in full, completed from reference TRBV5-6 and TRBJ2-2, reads DAGVTQSPTHLIKTRGQQVTLRCSPKSGHDTVSWYQQALGQGPQFIFQYYEEEERQRGNFPDRFSGHQFPNYSSELNVNALLLGDSALYLCASSPAFGNTGELFFGEGSRLTVL.

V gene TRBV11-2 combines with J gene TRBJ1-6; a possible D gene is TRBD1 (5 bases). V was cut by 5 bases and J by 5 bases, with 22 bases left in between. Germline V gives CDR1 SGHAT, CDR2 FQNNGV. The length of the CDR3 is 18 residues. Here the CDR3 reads CASSPLVEVGGNNSPLHF. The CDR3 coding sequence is TGTGCCAGCAGCCCCCTAGTAGAGGTCGGGGGAAATAATTCACCCCTCCACTTT.

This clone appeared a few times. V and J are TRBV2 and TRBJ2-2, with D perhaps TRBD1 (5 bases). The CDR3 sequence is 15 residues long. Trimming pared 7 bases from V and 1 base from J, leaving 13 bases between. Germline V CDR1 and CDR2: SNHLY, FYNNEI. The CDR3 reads CASTLSTGNTGELFF. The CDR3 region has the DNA TGTGCCAGCACCCTAAGTACAGGGAACACCGGGGAGCTGTTTTTT.

The DNA of the CDR3 is TGCGCCAGCAGCCAAGCTAACCTAGGGGCCACAGATACGCAGTATTTT. Its translation: CASSQANLGATDTQYF. The rearrangement joins TRBV4-1 to TRBJ2-3, with a tentative D call TRBD1 (5 bases). CDR3 length equals 16 residues. Germline CDR1 and CDR2: MGHRA and YSYEKL. V was shortened by 1 base and J by 2 bases, with 13 bases between the two germline ends.

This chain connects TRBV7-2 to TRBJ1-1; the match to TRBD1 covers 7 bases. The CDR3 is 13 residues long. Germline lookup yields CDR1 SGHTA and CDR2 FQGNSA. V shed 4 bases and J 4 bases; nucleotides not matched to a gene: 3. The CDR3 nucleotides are TGTGCCAGCAGCTCACAGGGGTTCACTGAAGCTTTCTTT. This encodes CASSSQGFTEAFF.

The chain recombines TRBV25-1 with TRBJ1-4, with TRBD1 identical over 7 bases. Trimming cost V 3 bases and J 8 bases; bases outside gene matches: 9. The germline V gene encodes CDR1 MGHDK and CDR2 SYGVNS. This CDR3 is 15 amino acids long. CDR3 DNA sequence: TGTGCCAGCAGTGAGTGGACAGGCGTGGAGGAAAAACTGTTTTTT. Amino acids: CASSEWTGVEEKLFF. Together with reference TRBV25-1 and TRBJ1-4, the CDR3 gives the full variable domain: EADIYQTPRYLVIGTGKKITLECSQTMGHDKMYWYQQDPGMELHLIHYSYGVNSTEKGDLSSESTVSRIRTEHFPLTLESARPSHTSQYLCASSEWTGVEEKLFFGSGTQLSVL.

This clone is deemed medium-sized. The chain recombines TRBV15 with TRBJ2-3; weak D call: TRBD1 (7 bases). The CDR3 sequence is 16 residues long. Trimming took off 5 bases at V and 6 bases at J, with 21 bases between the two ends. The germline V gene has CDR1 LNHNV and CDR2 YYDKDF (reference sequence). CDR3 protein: CATSGRQGGVSDTQYF. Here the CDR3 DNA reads TGTGCCACCAGCGGTAGACAGGGCGGGGTGTCGGATACGCAGTATTTT.

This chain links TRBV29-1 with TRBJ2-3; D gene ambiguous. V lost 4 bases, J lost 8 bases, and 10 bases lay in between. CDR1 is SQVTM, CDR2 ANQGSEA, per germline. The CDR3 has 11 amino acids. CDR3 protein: CSVGVHATQYF. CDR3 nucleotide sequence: TGCAGCGTTGGGGTACACGCTACGCAGTATTTT.

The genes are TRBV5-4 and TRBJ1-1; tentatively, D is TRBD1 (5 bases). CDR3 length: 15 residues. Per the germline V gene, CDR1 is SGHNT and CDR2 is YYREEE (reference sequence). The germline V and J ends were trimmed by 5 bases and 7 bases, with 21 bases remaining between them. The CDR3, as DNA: TGTGCCAGCAGGCAAGGGACCCGAGATGAGGGTGAAGCTTTCTTT. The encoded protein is CASRQGTRDEGEAFF.

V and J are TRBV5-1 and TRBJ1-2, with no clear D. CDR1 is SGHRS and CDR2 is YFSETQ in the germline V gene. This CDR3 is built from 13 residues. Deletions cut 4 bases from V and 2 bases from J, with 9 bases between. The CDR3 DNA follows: TGCGCCAGCAGCCCGCCGTCGAACTATGGCTACACCTTC. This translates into CASSPPSNYGYTF.

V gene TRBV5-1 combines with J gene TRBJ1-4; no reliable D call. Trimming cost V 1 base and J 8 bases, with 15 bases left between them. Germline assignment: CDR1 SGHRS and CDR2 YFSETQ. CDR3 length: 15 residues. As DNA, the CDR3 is TGCGCCAGCAGCTTGACGAGTTCCGGTAGCGAAAAACTGTTTTTT. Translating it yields CASSLTSSGSEKLFF. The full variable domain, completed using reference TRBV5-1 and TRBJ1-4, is KAGVTQTPRYLIKTRGQQVTLSCSPISGHRSVSWYQQTPGQGLQFLFEYFSETQRNKGNFPGRFSGRQFSNSRSEMNVSTLELGDSALYLCASSLTSSGSEKLFFGSGTQLSVL.

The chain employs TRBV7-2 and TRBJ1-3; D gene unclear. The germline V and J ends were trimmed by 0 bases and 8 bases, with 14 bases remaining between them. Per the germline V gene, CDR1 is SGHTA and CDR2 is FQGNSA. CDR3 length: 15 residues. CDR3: CASSLARTYGDTIYF. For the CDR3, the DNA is TGTGCCAGCAGCTTAGCCCGCACCTACGGGGACACCATATATTTT.

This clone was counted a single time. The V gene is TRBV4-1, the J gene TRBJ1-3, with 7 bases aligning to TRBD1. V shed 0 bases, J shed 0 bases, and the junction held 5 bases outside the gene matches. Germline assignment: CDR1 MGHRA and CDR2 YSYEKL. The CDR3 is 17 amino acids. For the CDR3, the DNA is TGCGCCAGCAGCCAAGAACCGACAGGGCACTCTGGAAACACCATATATTTT. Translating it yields CASSQEPTGHSGNTIYF.

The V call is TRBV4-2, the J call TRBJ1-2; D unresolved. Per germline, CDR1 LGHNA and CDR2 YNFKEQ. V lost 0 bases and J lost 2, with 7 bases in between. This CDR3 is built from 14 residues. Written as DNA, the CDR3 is TGTGCCAGCAGCCAAGAAGCAAGGAACTATGGCTACACCTTC. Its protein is CASSQEARNYGYTF.

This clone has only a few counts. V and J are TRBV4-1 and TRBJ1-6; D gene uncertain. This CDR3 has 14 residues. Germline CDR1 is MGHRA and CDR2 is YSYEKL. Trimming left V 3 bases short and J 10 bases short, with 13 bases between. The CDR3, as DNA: TGCGCCAGCAGCCACCTATGGGGTGGGTCACCCCTCCACTTT. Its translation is CASSHLWGGSPLHF.

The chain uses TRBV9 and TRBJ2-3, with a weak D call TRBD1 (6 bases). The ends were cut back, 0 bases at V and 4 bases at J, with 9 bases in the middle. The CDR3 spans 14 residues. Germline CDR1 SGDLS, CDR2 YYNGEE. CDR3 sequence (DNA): TGTGCCAGCAGCGTAGACAGGGCCGCAGATACGCAGTATTTT. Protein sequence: CASSVDRAADTQYF.

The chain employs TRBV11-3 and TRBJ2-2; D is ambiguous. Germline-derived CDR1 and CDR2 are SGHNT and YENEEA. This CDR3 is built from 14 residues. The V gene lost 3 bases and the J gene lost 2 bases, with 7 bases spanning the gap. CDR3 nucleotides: TGTGCCAGCAGCTTGAACCGCAACACCGGGGAGCTGTTTTTT. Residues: CASSLNRNTGELFF.